The 2 T cell receptor beta chains below all came from one sample that was sequenced in a study of OX40 agonist ivuxolimab in advanced cancers. Using immunoSEQ multiplex PCR, the repertoire was profiled, and TCRdb retains in-frame clones only, with some absent. The sample consists of about 100,000 clones, approximately 94% of them appearing once. Sequenced here: CD4+ or CD8+ T cells sorted from blood, sampled in a trial of the OX40 agonist ivuxolimab. Receptors originate from an adult with an advanced solid tumor such as melanoma, head and neck, liver or kidney cancer.

V and J are TRBV5-1 and TRBJ2-1; no clear D. The CDR3 has 14 amino acids. Deletions cut 0 bases from V and 8 bases from J, with 12 bases between. CDR1 is SGHRS, CDR2 YFSETQ, per germline. CDR3 loop: CASSLDLSGDEQFF. In DNA form, the CDR3 reads TGCGCCAGCAGCTTGGACCTCTCAGGCGATGAGCAGTTCTTC.

This rearrangement joins TRBV5-1 to TRBJ1-1, with TRBD1 identical over 7 bases. V shed 3 bases and J 8 bases; nucleotides not matched to a gene: 7. The CDR3 is made up of 13 amino acids. From germline, CDR1 is SGHRS and CDR2 YFSETQ. The CDR3 DNA reads TGCGCCAGCAGCTGGGGGGGACAGTTGGAAGCTTTCTTT. Protein product: CASSWGGQLEAFF.